These 11 T cell receptor beta chains were all obtained from the same sample, sequenced in a study of blood T cell repertoires in COVID-19. The assay was immunoSEQ multiplex PCR, and TCRdb's table has in-frame clones only and misses some. Here the sample spans roughly 250,000 clones, approximately 90% being singletons. The sequenced material came from PBMCs or T cells enriched from blood (not recorded which). The source of these receptors is a human donor in a cohort exposed to, infected with or recovered from COVID-19 (not recorded which). The donor label of this sample is uncertain.

The rearrangement links TRBV7-2 to TRBJ1-2, with D possibly being TRBD1 (6 bases). Germline V lookup: CDR1 SGHTA, CDR2 FQGNSA. The CDR3 is 14 amino acids. V was clipped by 1 base and J by 8 bases, with 14 bases between them. CDR3 nucleotides: TGTGCCAGCAGCTTAGGGGCGGGGGGCGCAGGCTACACCTTC. Encoded protein: CASSLGAGGAGYTF.

The chain joins TRBV27 to TRBJ2-7, with D tentatively TRBD1 (6 bases). Germline-derived CDR1 and CDR2 are MNHEY and SMNVEV (reference sequence). Trimming removed 3 bases from V and 6 bases from J, with 9 bases in between. The CDR3 extends over 12 amino acids. DNA of the CDR3: TGTGCCAGCAGTTTTTTAGGGGGCGAGCAGTACTTC. This translates into CASSFLGGEQYF.

This clone was picked up one time. V usage is TRBV2 and J usage is TRBJ1-6; D might be TRBD1 (6 bases). Between the trimmed V and J ends, which lost 3 bases and 11 bases, there was a span of 11 bases. Germline loops: CDR1 SNHLY, CDR2 FYNNEI. This CDR3 contains 13 residues. The CDR3 coding sequence is TGTGCCAGCAGTGACAGGGGAAGGCCACCCCTCCACTTT. Translation gives CASSDRGRPPLHF.

The chain uses TRBV30 and TRBJ1-5; 11 nucleotides match TRBD1. The V gene end was trimmed by 5 bases and the J gene end by 5 bases; junction bases not matched to a gene: 5. The CDR3 contains 14 residues. Per germline, CDR1 GTSNPN and CDR2 SVGIG (reference sequence). The CDR3 region has the DNA TGTGCCTGGGCCGGGACAGGGGGGGATCAGCCCCAGCATTTT. This sequence encodes CAWAGTGGDQPQHF.

The chain combines TRBV4-3 with TRBJ2-5; tentative D call: TRBD2 (5 bases). V lost 3 bases and J 5 bases, leaving 16 bases between the germline ends. CDR1 is LGHNA and CDR2 is YSLEER in the germline V gene. The CDR3 covers 15 residues. This CDR3 is CASSHARGPGETQYF. Written as DNA, the CDR3 is TGCGCCAGCAGCCACGCCCGAGGGCCGGGGGAGACCCAGTACTTC.

This rearrangement joins TRBV24-1 to TRBJ1-2; D is perhaps TRBD1 (5 bases). This CDR3 is 15 amino acids long. Germline V gives CDR1 KGHDR, CDR2 SFDVKD. V dropped 2 bases and J dropped 5 bases, with 14 bases sitting between them. The DNA for the CDR3 is TGTGCCACCAGTGATTCAGGGACTGCGATTTATGGCTACACCTTC. Translating gives CATSDSGTAIYGYTF.

The rearrangement uses TRBV5-4 and TRBJ1-3; D is perhaps TRBD1 (6 bases). Germline V gene lookup returns CDR1 SGHNT and CDR2 YYREEE (reference sequence). CDR3 length equals 15 residues. V lost 4 bases, J lost 0 bases, and 11 bases lay in between. CDR3 loop: CASSAGGLSGNTIYF. CDR3 coding DNA: TGTGCCAGCAGCGCCGGGGGGCTCTCTGGAAACACCATATATTTT.

The chain employs TRBV5-6 and TRBJ1-6, with D perhaps matching TRBD1 (5 bases). The CDR3 covers 16 residues. The V and J ends lost 4 bases and 6 bases respectively, with 17 bases between them. The germline gives CDR1 SGHDT, CDR2 YYEEEE. CDR3 in amino acids: CASSLGAVGLNSPLHF. The CDR3 DNA sequence: TGTGCCAGCAGCCTTGGGGCCGTGGGACTTAATTCACCCCTCCACTTT.

J is TRBJ1-1 and V is TRBV3-1 (or the pseudogene TRBV3-2), with TRBD1 as a possible D gene (6 bases). Germline V gene data show CDR1 as LGHDT and CDR2 as YNNKEL (reference sequence). The V and J ends lost 7 bases and 11 bases respectively, with 17 bases between them. The CDR3 runs to 12 residues. CDR3 coding DNA: TGTGCCAGCATCTCGGAGGGGGGGATGGCTTTCTTT. It yields the protein CASISEGGMAFF.

V is TRBV9 and J is TRBJ1-1, with 8 bases that match TRBD1. This CDR3 is built from 15 residues. Trimming at V came to 2 bases and at J to 1 base, leaving 4 bases not matched to a gene. From germline, CDR1 is SGDLS and CDR2 YYNGEE. Here the CDR3 DNA reads TGTGCCAGCAGCGTCCGTGACAGGGGGAACACTGAAGCTTTCTTT. Encoded protein: CASSVRDRGNTEAFF.

This sequence joins TRBV4-2 and TRBJ1-1; the match to TRBD1 covers 10 bases. V shed 3 bases and J 3 bases; nucleotides not matched to a gene: 4. This CDR3 has 15 residues. The germline V gene has CDR1 LGHNA and CDR2 YNFKEQ. DNA of the CDR3: TGTGCCAGCAGCCACAACGGACAGGGGGACACTGAAGCTTTCTTT. This sequence encodes CASSHNGQGDTEAFF.